The 5 T cell receptor beta chains below come from one sample, sequenced in a study of identical twins (dated by TCRdb to 2015 to 2016). The library relied on 5' RACE. For sequencing, an Illumina HiSeq 2000 was employed. TCRdb passed the public sequencing reads through fastp at Q25 and MiXCR, retaining productive beta sequences. Every CDR3 protein is listed once, alongside the most common genes and DNA of its rows. The sample table lists a few hundred thousand distinct CDR3 sequences, 15% of them with a count of one. The ten largest clones represent 0.44% of the sample. These records were also assigned to another study, of yellow fever vaccine responses in identical twins.

Sequencing used CD4+ T cells sorted from blood. Receptors were obtained from a woman under 30 in good health.

This clonotype has only a few counts. The CDR3 loop is CAASGRTLYEQYF. CDR3 nucleotides: TGTGCCGCCAGCGGGCGAACTCTCTACGAGCAGTACTTC. V is TRBV10-3 and J is TRBJ2-7; the D gene is possibly TRBD2 (6 bases). With 11 bases removed from V and 3 bases from J, the gap between germline ends came to 17 bases. CDR1 ENHRY and CDR2 SYGVKD come from the germline V gene. The CDR3 sequence is 13 residues long.

This clonotype has just a few counts. V is TRBV5-1 and J is TRBJ2-7, with 11 bases fitting TRBD2. Germline CDR1 SGHRS, CDR2 YFSETQ. This CDR3 comprises 16 residues. J lost 2 bases, V lost 2 bases, and 6 bases had no gene match. The CDR3 reads CASSFKTSGTPYEQYF. In DNA form, the CDR3 reads TGCGCCAGCAGCTTCAAGACTAGCGGGACGCCCTACGAGCAGTACTTC. Full variable domain (outside the CDR3, taken from reference TRBV5-1 and TRBJ2-7): KAGVTQTPRYLIKTRGQQVTLSCSPISGHRSVSWYQQTPGQGLQFLFEYFSETQRNKGNFPGRFSGRQFSNSRSEMNVSTLELGDSALYLCASSFKTSGTPYEQYFGPGTRLTVT.

The chain carries TRBV19 and TRBJ2-3; D possibly corresponds to TRBD2 (6 bases). Trimming shortened V by 9 bases and J by 2 bases, and 12 bases separated the two germline ends. Germline assignment: CDR1 LNHDA and CDR2 SQIVND (reference sequence). The CDR3 extends over 13 amino acids. For the CDR3, the DNA is TGTGCCAGCATAGCGGCCAACACAGATACGCAGTATTTT. Translated: CASIAANTDTQYF.

The chain is built from TRBV4-2 and TRBJ1-4; D gene unclear. This CDR3 has 15 residues. Trimming shortened V by 1 base and J by 5 bases, and 11 bases separated the two germline ends. The germline V gene encodes CDR1 LGHNA and CDR2 YNFKEQ. CDR3 nucleotides: TGTGCCAGCAGCCAAGTAGAACAGCCAAATGAAAAACTGTTTTTT. Encoded protein: CASSQVEQPNEKLFF.

About this clonotype: Germline and junction disagree at one end, which may indicate a read error. The rearrangement joins TRBV12-3 or TRBV12-4 to TRBJ2-2; 11 nucleotides align to TRBD2. The CDR3 spans 17 residues. CDR3: CACSFILGTSGTGELFF. Written as DNA, the CDR3 is TGTGCCTGCAGTTTTATTTTAGGGACTAGCGGCACCGGGGAGCTGTTTTTT.